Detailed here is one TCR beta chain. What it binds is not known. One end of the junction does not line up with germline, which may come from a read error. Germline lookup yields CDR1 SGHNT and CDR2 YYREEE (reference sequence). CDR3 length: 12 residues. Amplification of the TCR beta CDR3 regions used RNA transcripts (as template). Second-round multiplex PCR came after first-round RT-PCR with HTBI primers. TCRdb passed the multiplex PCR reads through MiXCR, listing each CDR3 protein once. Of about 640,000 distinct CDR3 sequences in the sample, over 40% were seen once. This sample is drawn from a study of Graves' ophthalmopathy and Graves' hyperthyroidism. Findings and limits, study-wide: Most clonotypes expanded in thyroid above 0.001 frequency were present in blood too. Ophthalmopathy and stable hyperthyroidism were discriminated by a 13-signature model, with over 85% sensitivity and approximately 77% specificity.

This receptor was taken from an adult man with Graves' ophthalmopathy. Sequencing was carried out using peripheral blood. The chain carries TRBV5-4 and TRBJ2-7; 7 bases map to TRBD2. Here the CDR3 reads CVSSLLGGEQYF. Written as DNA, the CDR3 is TGTGTCAGCAGCTTGTTGGGAGGGGAGCAGTACTTC.